A single sample gave rise to the 28 T cell receptor beta chains below, sequenced in a study of blood T cell repertoires in COVID-19. Only in-frame clones appear in the TCRdb table, and some are missing; sequencing was by immunoSEQ multiplex PCR. The data contain just over 300,000 clones, 75% to 90% of them seen just once; the ten biggest clones take up approximately 2.2%. The sample taken for sequencing was peripheral blood. These receptors all stem from a man younger than 35 with active or convalescent COVID-19.

This chain connects TRBV6-2 or TRBV6-3 to TRBJ2-7, with TRBD1 matching over 7 bases. V lost 5 bases, J lost 3 bases, and 7 bases stayed unmatched. This CDR3 has 14 amino acids. From germline, CDR1 is MNHEY and CDR2 SVGEGT. The chain's CDR3 is CASSHRDRSYEQYF. DNA for the CDR3: TGTGCCAGCAGTCACCGGGACAGAAGCTACGAGCAGTACTTC.

The chain links TRBV11-2 to TRBJ2-3; tentative D call: TRBD1 (6 bases). This CDR3 has 14 amino acids. The germline V and J ends were trimmed by 6 bases and 10 bases, with 20 bases remaining between them. CDR1 is SGHAT, CDR2 FQNNGV, per germline. CDR3 sequence reads: CASRSIGTPQSQYF. CDR3 sequence (DNA): TGTGCCAGCAGGTCCATCGGGACACCGCAATCGCAGTATTTT.

The V and J genes are TRBV28 and TRBJ2-3, with D unclear. Germline assignment: CDR1 MDHEN and CDR2 SYDVKM. Trimming took off 6 bases at V and 7 bases at J, with 8 bases between the two ends. The CDR3 runs to 11 residues. Here the CDR3 DNA reads TGTGCCAGCAGGGAGAGCAATACGCAGTATTTT. This gives the protein CASRESNTQYF.

The gene calls are TRBV14 and TRBJ2-1, with 9 bases identical to TRBD1. The V gene's germline CDR1 is SGHDN and CDR2 FVKESK. J lost 10 bases, V lost 4 bases, and 14 bases had no gene match. CDR3 length: 16 residues. As DNA, the CDR3 is TGTGCCAGCAGCCCTAATCTACAGGGGGCGCATGGGGAGCAGTTCTTC. As protein: CASSPNLQGAHGEQFF.

The chain is built from TRBV3-1 (or the pseudogene TRBV3-2) and TRBJ2-7; TRBD1 matches 7 bases. The CDR3 totals 14 residues. CDR1 LGHDT and CDR2 YNNKEL come from the germline V gene (reference sequence). With V trimmed by 2 bases and J by 2 bases, 3 bases remained unmatched. The chain's CDR3 is CASSQRQGTYEQYF. In DNA, the CDR3 is TGTGCCAGCAGCCAAAGACAGGGCACCTACGAGCAGTACTTC.

The chain uses TRBV15 and TRBJ1-6, with D maybe TRBD1 (5 bases). The CDR3 totals 15 residues. V lost 0 bases, J lost 9 bases, and 12 bases lay in between. CDR1 and CDR2 from the germline V gene are LNHNV and YYDKDF (reference sequence). The CDR3 spells CATSRDQGPSSPLHF. The CDR3 nucleotides read TGTGCCACCAGCAGAGATCAGGGCCCGAGTTCACCCCTCCACTTT. Full variable domain (outside the CDR3, taken from reference TRBV15 and TRBJ1-6): DAMVIQNPRYQVTQFGKPVTLSCSQTLNHNVMYWYQQKSSQAPKLLFHYYDKDFNNEADTPDNFQSRRPNTSFCFLDIRSPGLGDTAMYLCATSRDQGPSSPLHFGNGTRLTVT.

The chain couples TRBV4-2 to TRBJ2-2; the match to TRBD2 covers 12 bases. The trim removed 0 bases at V and 11 bases at J, leaving 19 bases unmatched. The CDR3 totals 20 residues. Germline CDR1 reads LGHNA; CDR2 reads YNFKEQ. The CDR3 loop is CASSQEASGRELNGETELFF. The CDR3 bases are TGTGCCAGCAGCCAAGAGGCTAGCGGGAGGGAATTGAACGGGGAGACCGAGCTGTTTTTT.

The genes are TRBV7-3 and TRBJ2-1, with 7 positions matching TRBD1. The CDR3 contains 15 residues. Germline CDR1 SGHTA, CDR2 FQGTGA. The V segment lost 2 bases and the J segment 3 bases; nucleotides outside the gene matches: 4. The chain's CDR3 is CASSLAQGNYNEQFF. Here the CDR3 DNA reads TGTGCCAGCAGCTTAGCACAGGGGAACTACAATGAGCAGTTCTTC.

A single count supports this clone. The CDR3 loop reads CAIRKVGQGADTQYF. CDR3 bases: TGTGCCATCAGGAAGGTTGGGCAGGGCGCAGATACGCAGTATTTT. The rearrangement links TRBV10-3 to TRBJ2-3; D is perhaps TRBD1 (5 bases). The CDR3 loop spans 15 amino acids. CDR1 ENHRY and CDR2 SYGVKD come from the germline V gene. V gave up 6 bases and J gave up 4 bases, with 17 bases separating them.

The rearrangement uses TRBV5-6 and TRBJ2-7; D is possibly TRBD1 (5 bases). The CDR3 spans 14 residues. The ends were cut back, 7 bases at V and 6 bases at J, with 20 bases in the middle. Germline loops: CDR1 SGHDT, CDR2 YYEEEE. CDR3 residues: CASFVGPGSGEQYF. CDR3 nucleotide sequence: TGTGCCAGCTTCGTGGGGCCGGGTTCGGGCGAGCAGTACTTC. Full variable domain (rest looked up from reference TRBV5-6 and TRBJ2-7): DAGVTQSPTHLIKTRGQQVTLRCSPKSGHDTVSWYQQALGQGPQFIFQYYEEEERQRGNFPDRFSGHQFPNYSSELNVNALLLGDSALYLCASFVGPGSGEQYFGPGTRLTVT.

The chain links TRBV27 to TRBJ1-5; no clear D. The V gene's germline CDR1 is MNHEY and CDR2 SMNVEV (reference sequence). V was shortened by 6 bases and J by 3 bases, with 18 bases between the two germline ends. CDR3 length: 16 amino acids. The CDR3 region has the DNA TGTGCCAGCAGCCAAGCGAGTTTGCAGTACAATCAGCCCCAGCATTTT. Protein product: CASSQASLQYNQPQHF.

The count of this clone is one. V and J are TRBV7-2 and TRBJ1-1, with TRBD1 identical over 8 bases. V shed 8 bases and J 11 bases; nucleotides not matched to a gene: 13. CDR1 is SGHTA and CDR2 is FQGNSA in the germline V gene. This CDR3 is built from 13 residues. The CDR3 nucleotides are TGTGCCAGCGCTTCTCGACAGGGGTTTCGGGCTTTCTTT. Protein product: CASASRQGFRAFF.

In this sample, this clone turned up once. The chain is built from TRBV29-1 and TRBJ1-1; tentatively, D is TRBD1 (5 bases). The CDR3 consists of 13 residues. Trimming removed 7 bases at V and 3 bases at J, with 15 bases between. Germline V gene lookup returns CDR1 SQVTM and CDR2 ANQGSEA. The CDR3 reads CSAGVQADTEAFF. As DNA, the CDR3 is TGCAGCGCTGGGGTACAGGCAGACACTGAAGCTTTCTTT.

This rearrangement joins TRBV3-1 (or the pseudogene TRBV3-2) to TRBJ2-1; 15 nucleotides line up with TRBD2. CDR1 LGHDT and CDR2 YNNKEL come from the germline V gene (reference sequence). Trimming removed 4 bases from V and 13 bases from J; junction bases left unmatched: 20. The CDR3 length is 19 residues. CDR3 DNA: TGTGCCAGCAGCCGCGGAGTCGGACTAGCGGGAGGGCCGCACCCTGGTCAGTTCTTC. It specifies CASSRGVGLAGGPHPGQFF.

The chain uses TRBV5-1 and TRBJ2-7, with 9 bases matching TRBD1. CDR1 is SGHRS and CDR2 is YFSETQ in the germline V gene. The CDR3 is 16 residues long. Trimming cost V 2 bases and J 1 base; bases outside gene matches: 7. CDR3 nucleotides: TGCGCCAGCAGCTTTGTAAGGACAGGGGTATCCTACGAGCAGTACTTC. Amino acid sequence: CASSFVRTGVSYEQYF.

The chain carries TRBV24-1 and TRBJ1-2; no clear D gene. The CDR3 runs 15 residues. The V and J ends lost 2 bases and 4 bases respectively, with 13 bases between them. The germline V gene has CDR1 KGHDR and CDR2 SFDVKD. The CDR3 loop is CATSDSVLNPYGYTF. CDR3 nucleotide sequence: TGTGCCACCAGTGATTCGGTCCTTAACCCCTATGGCTACACCTTC.

The chain uses TRBV5-4 and TRBJ2-7, with 11 bases that match TRBD1. V lost 4 bases to trimming and J lost 4 bases; unmatched junction nucleotides: 4. This CDR3 is built from 14 residues. Germline values: CDR1 SGHNT, CDR2 YYREEE (reference sequence). For the CDR3, the DNA is TGTGCCAGCAGCGCGGGACAGGGGGTTTACGAGCAGTACTTC. This codes for CASSAGQGVYEQYF.

This clone has only one observation. In nucleotides, the CDR3 is TGTGCCATCAGCCCACGGACTAGCGAGTGGGAGCAGTACTTC. This translates into CAISPRTSEWEQYF. The chain links TRBV10-3 to TRBJ2-7; 9 bases are shared with TRBD2. Trimming removed 6 bases from V and 7 bases from J; junction bases left unmatched: 10. Germline assignment: CDR1 ENHRY and CDR2 SYGVKD. The CDR3 extends over 14 amino acids.

The J gene is TRBJ1-2, the V gene TRBV15; no firm D call. Trimming cost V 0 bases and J 8 bases, with 7 bases left between them. The CDR3 is 12 residues long. Germline V gene data show CDR1 as LNHNV and CDR2 as YYDKDF (reference sequence). The CDR3 DNA reads as TGTGCCACCAGCAGAGATATGAGGGGCTACACCTTC. It translates to CATSRDMRGYTF.

The chain joins TRBV12-3 or TRBV12-4 to TRBJ1-2; a possible D gene is TRBD1 (5 bases). Between the trimmed V and J ends, which lost 7 bases and 7 bases, there was a span of 13 bases. This CDR3 is 12 amino acids long. As DNA, the CDR3 is TGTGCCAGCACCTTGGGAGGGGTTGGCTACACCTTC. This translates into CASTLGGVGYTF.

V usage is TRBV28 and J usage is TRBJ1-5; 7 bases align to TRBD1. The V gene end was trimmed by 5 bases and the J gene end by 4 bases; junction bases not matched to a gene: 8. The CDR3 is 15 residues long. Germline V gene data show CDR1 as MDHEN and CDR2 as SYDVKM. Written as DNA, the CDR3 is TGTGCCAGCAGTCCCTACAGGGGTCAGAATCAGCCCCAGCATTTT. It is translated as CASSPYRGQNQPQHF.

In nucleotides, the CDR3 is TGTGCCAGCAGCCAGAGGTCGAGTTACGAGCAGTACTTC. It yields the protein CASSQRSSYEQYF. This sequence joins TRBV3-1 (or the pseudogene TRBV3-2) and TRBJ2-7; no clear D gene. V lost 3 bases and J 4 bases, leaving 10 bases between the germline ends. The CDR3 runs 13 residues. CDR1 is LGHDT, CDR2 YNNKEL, per germline (reference sequence).

This clone was counted once. The J gene is TRBJ1-4, the V gene TRBV20-1; D unclear. The CDR3 is made up of 11 amino acids. Looked up from germline, CDR1 is DFQATT and CDR2 is SNEGSKA (reference sequence). V dropped 3 bases and J dropped 8 bases, with 7 bases sitting between them. CDR3 in amino acids: CSARVREKLFF. CDR3 in DNA: TGCAGTGCTAGGGTACGGGAAAAACTGTTTTTT.

This clone was seen a single time. The J gene is TRBJ2-1, the V gene TRBV10-2, with D possibly being TRBD2 (6 bases). V lost 4 bases and J 9 bases, leaving 13 bases between the germline ends. Germline CDR1 is WSHSY and CDR2 is SAAADI. The CDR3 extends over 13 amino acids. This chain's CDR3 is CASSGLASGEQFF. The CDR3 DNA follows: TGCGCCAGCAGTGGGCTAGCGTCTGGTGAGCAGTTCTTC.

This clone has only one observation. The CDR3 DNA is TGCGCCAGCAGCCAAGGGGCCCAGGGTGGGCGGACTGAAGCTTTCTTT. It codes for CASSQGAQGGRTEAFF. The chain combines TRBV4-1 with TRBJ1-1; D is possibly TRBD1 (5 bases). Germline CDR1 MGHRA, CDR2 YSYEKL. Trimming shortened V by 1 base and J by 5 bases, and 17 bases separated the two germline ends. The CDR3 has 16 amino acids.

Here the CDR3 reads CASSQFSEAFF. The CDR3 nucleotides are TGTGCCAGCAGCCAATTCTCTGAAGCTTTCTTT. This rearrangement joins TRBV14 to TRBJ1-1; D gene ambiguous. The V gene lost 2 bases and the J gene lost 6 bases, with 4 bases spanning the gap. Germline V CDR1 and CDR2: SGHDN, FVKESK. The CDR3 totals 11 residues.

This clone was counted a few times. The V call is TRBV28, the J call TRBJ1-4, with D possibly TRBD1 on 5 matching bases. CDR1 MDHEN and CDR2 SYDVKM come from the germline V gene. Deletions cut 4 bases from V and 4 bases from J, with 10 bases between. This CDR3 contains 14 residues. The CDR3, as DNA: TGTGCCAGCAGTTCCAGACAGAATAATGAAAAACTGTTTTTT. This encodes CASSSRQNNEKLFF.

This rearrangement joins TRBV24-1 to TRBJ2-1, with 8 bases fitting TRBD1. The V gene's germline CDR1 is KGHDR and CDR2 SFDVKD. Unmatched junction bases numbered 14, after V lost 5 bases and J lost 3 bases. The CDR3 spans 18 residues. In DNA, the CDR3 is TGTGCCACCAGTGCCGGGGGAGGCAGGGGGCGATTCTACAATGAGCAGTTCTTC. This sequence encodes CATSAGGGRGRFYNEQFF.